What follows are 6 T cell receptor beta chains derived from one specimen sequenced in a study of CD8 T cells in Susac syndrome. The RNA, about 0.5 to 1 ug, was put through reverse transcription using random hexamers. Each CDR3 protein gets one entry after TCRdb re-called the immunoSEQ multiplex PCR reads with MiXCR. The sample comprises 200,000 or so distinct CDR3 sequences, 90% to 96% of which are singletons, and about 0.093% rests with the top ten. Sequenced sample: CD4+ T cells from PBMCs. These receptors came from a human donor with multiple sclerosis.

CDR3 DNA: TGTGCCAGCATCACCCCAGGGAACACTGAAGCTTTCTTT. This gives the protein CASITPGNTEAFF. The chain is built from TRBV6-5 and TRBJ1-1, with D unresolved. V lost 7 bases, J lost 1 base, and 10 bases lay in between. The CDR3 contains 13 residues. CDR1 is MNHEY, CDR2 SVGAGI, per germline.

The chain carries TRBV20-1 and TRBJ1-6; 7 nucleotides match TRBD1. J gave up 8 bases and V 3 bases, and 4 bases lay outside the gene matches. In germline, CDR1 is DFQATT, CDR2 SNEGSKA (reference sequence). This CDR3 spans 13 amino acids. The CDR3 DNA follows: TGCAGTGCTAGTACAGGGGTTGATTCACCCCTCCACTTT. Residues: CSASTGVDSPLHF.

A single count supports this clonotype. The rearrangement uses TRBV3-1 and TRBJ2-3; 8 bases line up with TRBD1. This CDR3 is 14 amino acids long. Trimming removed 3 bases from V and 4 bases from J; junction bases left unmatched: 3. Germline-derived CDR1 and CDR2 are LGHDT and YNNKEL (reference sequence). CDR3 sequence (DNA): TGTGCCAGCAGCCACGGACAGGGTTCAGATACGCAGTATTTT. This codes for CASSHGQGSDTQYF.

V gene TRBV29-1 combines with J gene TRBJ2-7; the D gene is possibly TRBD2 (5 bases). V lost 7 bases, J lost 3 bases, and 13 bases lay in between. CDR1 is SQVTM, CDR2 ANQGSEA, per germline. The CDR3 covers 12 residues. CDR3 nucleotides: TGCAGCGGAACGACACGGGGCTACGAGCAGTACTTC. This encodes CSGTTRGYEQYF.

A single count supports this clonotype. Here the CDR3 reads CSVWGSEKLFF. The CDR3 DNA is TGCAGCGTCTGGGGCTCTGAAAAACTGTTTTTT. The chain joins TRBV29-1 to TRBJ1-4; D is possibly TRBD1 (5 bases). The CDR3 is 11 residues long. Germline V gene sequence: CDR1 SQVTM, CDR2 ANQGSEA. V was cut by 6 bases and J by 7 bases, with 9 bases left in between.

This sequence joins TRBV5-1 and TRBJ2-7; possibly TRBD2 for D (6 bases). The germline V gene has CDR1 SGHRS and CDR2 YFSETQ. The CDR3 runs 14 residues. V was clipped by 0 bases and J by 3 bases, with 10 bases between them. CDR3 region: CASSLEGTLYEQYF. The DNA for the CDR3 is TGCGCCAGCAGCTTGGAGGGGACTCTCTACGAGCAGTACTTC.